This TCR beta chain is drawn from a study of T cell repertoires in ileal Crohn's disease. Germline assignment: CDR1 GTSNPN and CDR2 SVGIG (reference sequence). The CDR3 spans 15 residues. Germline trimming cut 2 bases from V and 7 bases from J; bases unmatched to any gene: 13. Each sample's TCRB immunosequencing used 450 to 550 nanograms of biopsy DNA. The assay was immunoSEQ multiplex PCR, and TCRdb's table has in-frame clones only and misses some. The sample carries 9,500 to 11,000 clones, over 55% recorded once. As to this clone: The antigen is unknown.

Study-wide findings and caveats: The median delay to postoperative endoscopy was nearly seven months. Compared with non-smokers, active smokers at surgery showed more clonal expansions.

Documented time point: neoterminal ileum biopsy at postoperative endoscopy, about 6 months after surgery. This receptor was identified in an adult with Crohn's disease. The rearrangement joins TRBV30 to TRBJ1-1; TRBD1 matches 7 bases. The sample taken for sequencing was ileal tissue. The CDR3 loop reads CAWSSPGQLINEAFF. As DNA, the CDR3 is TGTGCCTGGAGTTCACCGGGACAGTTGATCAATGAAGCTTTCTTT. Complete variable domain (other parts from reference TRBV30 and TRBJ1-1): SQTIHQWPATLVQPVGSPLSLECTVEGTSNPNLYWYRQAAGRGLQLLFYSVGIGQISSEVPQNLSASRPQDRQFILSSKKLLLSDSGFYLCAWSSPGQLINEAFFGQGTRLTVV.